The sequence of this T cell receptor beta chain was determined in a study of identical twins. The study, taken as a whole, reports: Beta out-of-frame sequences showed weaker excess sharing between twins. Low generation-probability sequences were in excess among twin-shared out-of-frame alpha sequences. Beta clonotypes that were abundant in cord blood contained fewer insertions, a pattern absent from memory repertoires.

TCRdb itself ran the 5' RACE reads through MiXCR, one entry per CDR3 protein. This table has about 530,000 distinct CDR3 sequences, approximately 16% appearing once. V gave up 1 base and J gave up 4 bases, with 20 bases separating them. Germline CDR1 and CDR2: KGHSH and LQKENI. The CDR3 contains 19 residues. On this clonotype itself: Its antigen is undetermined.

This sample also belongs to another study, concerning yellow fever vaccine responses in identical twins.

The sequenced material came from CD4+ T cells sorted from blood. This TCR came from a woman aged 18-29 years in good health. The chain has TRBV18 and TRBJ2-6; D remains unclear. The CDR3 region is CASSPRGTLSISGANVLTF. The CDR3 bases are TGTGCCAGCTCACCACGAGGCACCCTATCTATCTCCGGGGCCAACGTCCTGACTTTC.